This T cell receptor beta chain emerged from a study of T cell responses to AZD1222 COVID-19 vaccine. Whole-study results and caveats: No day 14 peak samples; only post-peak repertoires were characterized. Breadth and depth of Spike-specific TCRs rose after two AZD1222 doses. Donors skewed white British and female; clonal diversity was possibly underestimated. Of the AZD1222 recipients, only 5 or 6 were seropositive at baseline.

The germline V gene has CDR1 SGHTA and CDR2 FQGNSA. J lost 7 bases, V lost 5 bases, and 8 bases had no gene match. There are 15 residues in the CDR3. Points on this clone: Its matching antigen is unknown.

The protocol was immunoSEQ multiplex PCR, while the TCRdb copy is restricted to in-frame clones and leaves out a portion. The repertoire holds about 160,000 clones, approximately 91% seen once, with approximately 2% in the top ten. The specimen comprised peripheral blood, sampled on day 0 of AZD1222 vaccination. The source of this sequence is an adult in good health. V usage is TRBV7-2 and J usage is TRBJ1-6, with 7 bases aligning to TRBD1. Here the CDR3 DNA reads TGTGCCAGCAGCCCGGGGGACAGCAGAAATTCACCCCTCCACTTT. The encoded protein is CASSPGDSRNSPLHF.